Each of the 28 T cell receptor beta chains below was sequenced from the same sample in a study of shared clonotypes between healthy human individuals (dated by TCRdb to about 2020). CD8 naive samples consisted of CD45RO-negative cells that were positively selected for CCR7, yielding a CD45RA+CCR7+ population without TemRA cells. The receptor library was made with the immunoSEQ multiplex PCR assay. The clones in this table, taken by TCRdb from immuneACCESS, are in-frame only. Not every clone is retained; where verified, under half of the shortfall comes from an unresolved V gene, and the cause of the rest is unknown. For this sample the table gives 800,000 to 950,000 clones, of which 96% were detected only once. Jointly, the top ten make up under 0.25% of the sample. Sequenced material: naive CD8+ T cells sorted from blood. The sample's cell subset or site label is to be understood as: CD45RA+CCR7+. These receptor sequences come from a man younger than 40 in good health.

The chain uses TRBV5-1 and TRBJ2-7; D ambiguous. Germline V lookup: CDR1 SGHRS, CDR2 YFSETQ. The germline V and J ends were trimmed by 4 bases and 2 bases, with 19 bases remaining between them. The CDR3 runs 16 residues. DNA of the CDR3: TGCGCCAGCAGCCGGTTTCTGAACGCGGAAACCTACGAGCAGTACTTC. It encodes CASSRFLNAETYEQYF.

This clone has only one observation. It is unclear where the CDR3 begins or ends on the DNA, so no DNA is shown, and the CDR3 is as TCRdb lists it. This rearrangement joins TRBV19 to TRBJ2-1; the tabulated D call, TRBD2, remains unverified against the DNA. The CDR3 spans 16 amino acids, including both terminal residues. CDR1 LNHDA and CDR2 SQIVND come from the germline V gene (reference sequence). CDR3 protein: CASSILAGGSYNEQFF.

The V and J genes are TRBV19 and TRBJ2-3, with D possibly being TRBD2 (6 bases). The CDR3 extends over 16 amino acids. Trimming took 4 bases from V and 0 from J, leaving 14 bases between them. The germline gives CDR1 LNHDA, CDR2 SQIVND (reference sequence). As DNA, the CDR3 is TGTGCCAGTAGTAGGAGTGGCGGGGACAGCACAGATACGCAGTATTTT. Translating it yields CASSRSGGDSTDTQYF.

The gene calls are TRBV7-8 and TRBJ2-1, with 7 bases aligning to TRBD1. This CDR3 spans 19 amino acids. Losses at the gene ends were 4 bases for V and 3 bases for J; bases not matched to a gene: 18. Germline CDR1 SGHVS, CDR2 FQNEAQ. The chain's CDR3 is CASSSRPLPGTEFYNEQFF. The CDR3, as DNA: TGTGCCAGCAGCTCCCGCCCGCTACCCGGGACAGAGTTCTACAATGAGCAGTTCTTC. The full variable domain, its missing parts supplied by reference TRBV7-8 and TRBJ2-1, is GAGVSQSPRYKVAKRGQDVALRCDPISGHVSLFWYQQALGQGPEFLTYFQNEAQLDKSGLPSDRFFAERPEGSVSTLKIQRTQQEDSAVYLCASSSRPLPGTEFYNEQFFGPGTRLTVL.

The CDR3 nucleotides read TGTGCCACCAGCCCTGACAGGAGCTACTATGGCTACACCTTC. It yields the protein CATSPDRSYYGYTF. The chain is built from TRBV15 and TRBJ1-2; possibly TRBD1 for D (6 bases). Trimming removed 5 bases at V and 3 bases at J, with 13 bases between. CDR3 length: 14 residues. Germline CDR1 LNHNV, CDR2 YYDKDF (reference sequence).

The chain is built from TRBV5-8 and TRBJ2-7, with TRBD1 identical over 9 bases. The CDR3 length is 13 residues. Germline V gives CDR1 SGHTS, CDR2 YDEGEE. The junction had 6 bases not matched to a gene; V was cut back by 7 bases and J by 4 bases. CDR3 loop: CASEQGAIYEQYF. CDR3 DNA sequence: TGTGCCAGCGAACAGGGGGCAATATACGAGCAGTACTTC.

This chain connects TRBV7-7 to TRBJ1-5, with D possibly TRBD1 on 6 matching bases. Germline V lookup: CDR1 SSHAT, CDR2 FNYEAQ (reference sequence). Trimming stripped 5 bases from V and 0 bases from J, with 17 bases between. The CDR3 contains 17 residues. The CDR3 sequence: CASSRREGHNSNQPQHF. CDR3 DNA: TGTGCCAGCAGCCGCAGGGAGGGACACAATAGCAATCAGCCCCAGCATTTT.

This sequence joins TRBV15 and TRBJ2-3; D ambiguous. Germline V lookup: CDR1 LNHNV, CDR2 YYDKDF (reference sequence). The V end was cut by 3 bases, the J end by 3 bases, with 13 bases between. The CDR3 totals 15 residues. Here the CDR3 reads CATSRLAMRTDTQYF. The CDR3 nucleotides are TGTGCCACCAGCAGGTTGGCTATGAGGACAGATACGCAGTATTTT.

In DNA, the CDR3 is TGTGCCAGCAGCTCTCGGGACAGCCGCGCGAATGAGCAGTTCTTC. Protein sequence: CASSSRDSRANEQFF. This chain joins TRBV7-2 and TRBJ2-1; 7 positions agree with TRBD1. V lost 4 bases to trimming and J lost 7 bases; unmatched junction nucleotides: 10. This CDR3 region has 15 residues. From germline, CDR1 is SGHTA and CDR2 FQGNSA.

This clone was seen only once. This rearrangement joins TRBV7-6 to TRBJ2-7, with D tentatively TRBD1 (5 bases). This CDR3 region has 12 residues. CDR1 is SGHVS and CDR2 is FNYEAQ in the germline V gene. Trimming removed 5 bases from V and 2 bases from J, with 7 bases in between. In DNA, the CDR3 is TGTGCCAGCAGCACAGGAGCCTACGAGCAGTACTTC. This gives the protein CASSTGAYEQYF.

The chain uses TRBV5-6 and TRBJ2-7; 7 nucleotides match TRBD2. The CDR3 spans 16 residues. V shed 4 bases and J 2 bases; nucleotides not matched to a gene: 12. From germline, CDR1 is SGHDT and CDR2 YYEEEE. CDR3 loop: CASSLSYSGLAYEQYF. The CDR3 DNA follows: TGTGCCAGCAGCCTATCTTATAGCGGACTAGCCTACGAGCAGTACTTC.

This clone was seen a handful of times. The gene calls are TRBV27 and TRBJ2-7, with D perhaps TRBD1 (5 bases). The V gene lost 6 bases and the J gene lost 3 bases, with 12 bases spanning the gap. The CDR3 length is 13 residues. Germline CDR1 MNHEY, CDR2 SMNVEV (reference sequence). CDR3 bases: TGTGCCAGCAGCACCTCGACAGACTACGAGCAGTACTTC. It encodes CASSTSTDYEQYF.

The CDR3 nucleotides are TGTGCCAGCAGCCCCGTCGACAGGGGGCGCACCGAGCAGTACTTC. Protein sequence: CASSPVDRGRTEQYF. The chain combines TRBV13 with TRBJ2-7, with 10 positions matching TRBD1. Per germline, CDR1 PRHDT and CDR2 FYEKMQ (reference sequence). V lost 5 bases, J lost 6 bases, and 10 bases stayed unmatched. This CDR3 region has 15 residues.

The J gene is TRBJ2-7, the V gene TRBV11-1; no reliable D call. V lost 1 base and J lost 2, with 9 bases in between. Germline V gives CDR1 SGHAT, CDR2 FQDESV (reference sequence). The CDR3 is 14 residues long. This CDR3 is CASSLVGRTYEQYF. The DNA of the CDR3 is TGTGCCAGCAGCTTAGTGGGCAGAACCTACGAGCAGTACTTC. Looking up the rest from reference TRBV11-1 and TRBJ2-7 gives the full variable domain: EAEVAQSPRYKITEKSQAVAFWCDPISGHATLYWYRQILGQGPELLVQFQDESVVDDSQLPKDRFSAERLKGVDSTLKIQPAELGDSAMYLCASSLVGRTYEQYFGPGTRLTVT.

The chain is built from TRBV7-9 and TRBJ1-2; TRBD1 agrees at 8 bases. Germline assignment: CDR1 SEHNR and CDR2 FQNEAQ (reference sequence). Trimming at V came to 3 bases and at J to 3 bases, leaving 9 bases not matched to a gene. CDR3 length equals 16 residues. This CDR3 is CASSLKGQGLYYGYTF. As DNA, the CDR3 is TGTGCCAGCAGCTTGAAAGGACAGGGACTATACTATGGCTACACCTTC.

Regarding this clone: This sample includes further DNA sequences coding for the same CDR3. The genes are TRBV5-1 and TRBJ2-5; D gene unclear. V lost 2 bases and J 2 bases, leaving 4 bases between the germline ends. Germline CDR1 reads SGHRS; CDR2 reads YFSETQ. The CDR3 contains 12 residues. CDR3 protein: CASSLGQETQYF. The CDR3 DNA reads TGCGCCAGCAGCTTAGGACAAGAGACCCAGTACTTC.

The V gene is TRBV30, the J gene TRBJ2-7; no clear D gene. The CDR3 spans 12 residues. In germline, CDR1 is GTSNPN, CDR2 SVGIG (reference sequence). V was shortened by 0 bases and J by 6 bases, with 9 bases between the two germline ends. In DNA, the CDR3 is TGTGCCTGGAGTGTAGGCTCGAGCGAGCAGTACTTC. This encodes CAWSVGSSEQYF.

This chain links TRBV6-5 with TRBJ2-5; D is undetermined. V was clipped by 5 bases and J by 3 bases, with 13 bases between them. Germline CDR1 and CDR2: MNHEY and SVGAGI. This CDR3 is built from 14 residues. CDR3 loop: CASSPGPRKETQYF. DNA of the CDR3: TGTGCCAGCAGTCCCGGTCCTAGGAAAGAGACCCAGTACTTC.

The genes are TRBV6-4 and TRBJ2-1, with 13 bases that match TRBD2. After removal of 6 bases from V and 6 bases from J, the junction contained 5 bases not matched to a gene. Germline lookup yields CDR1 MRHNA and CDR2 SNTAGT. The CDR3 extends over 15 amino acids. This chain's CDR3 is CASSLGTSGANEQFF. The CDR3 DNA sequence: TGTGCCAGCAGCCTTGGGACTAGCGGGGCCAATGAGCAGTTCTTC.

The gene calls are TRBV7-8 and TRBJ2-7; perhaps D is TRBD1 or TRBD2 (6 bases each). This CDR3 contains 15 residues. Trimming stripped 6 bases from V and 0 bases from J, with 15 bases between. Per the germline V gene, CDR1 is SGHVS and CDR2 is FQNEAQ. In DNA form, the CDR3 reads TGTGCCAGCAGGGGGGGACAATCGAGCTCCTACGAGCAGTACTTC. This codes for CASRGGQSSSYEQYF.

The genes are TRBV15 and TRBJ1-4; D gene ambiguous. Germline assignment: CDR1 LNHNV and CDR2 YYDKDF (reference sequence). The CDR3 runs 14 residues. Trimming cost V 3 bases and J 7 bases, with 12 bases left between them. CDR3 loop: CATSRSPRGEKLFF. The CDR3 DNA reads as TGTGCCACCAGCAGGTCACCCCGGGGTGAAAAACTGTTTTTT.

CDR3 coding DNA: TGTGCCAGCAGCTTGGATCTGCACAACACTGAAGCTTTCTTT. Encoded protein: CASSLDLHNTEAFF. The chain is built from TRBV5-4 and TRBJ1-1; D unclear. V was pared by 0 bases and J by 2 bases, with 8 bases between. Germline V CDR1 and CDR2: SGHNT, YYREEE (reference sequence). The CDR3 is 14 residues long.

The chain uses TRBV4-1 and TRBJ1-1; 9 bases are shared with TRBD1. J gave up 0 bases and V 1 base, and 3 bases lay outside the gene matches. Germline CDR1 and CDR2: MGHRA and YSYEKL. CDR3 length equals 16 residues. The CDR3 region has the DNA TGCGCCAGCAGCCAAGGAGACAGGGGGTTGAACACTGAAGCTTTCTTT. Translating gives CASSQGDRGLNTEAFF.

The rearrangement joins TRBV6-5 to TRBJ1-3; no definite D call. Germline V gene sequence: CDR1 MNHEY, CDR2 SVGAGI. The CDR3 is made up of 14 amino acids. V lost 2 bases and J lost 8, with 13 bases in between. As DNA, the CDR3 is TGTGCCAGCAGTTACAAGGGCCTACGGTACACCATATATTTT. Its translation: CASSYKGLRYTIYF.

This clone came up a few times. This same CDR3 is encoded by further DNA sequences in the sample. The chain has TRBV9 and TRBJ2-1; D is perhaps TRBD1 or TRBD2 (5 bases each). Germline assignment: CDR1 SGDLS and CDR2 YYNGEE. The CDR3 length is 15 residues. V dropped 0 bases and J dropped 3 bases, with 10 bases sitting between them. The CDR3 bases are TGTGCCAGCAGCGTAGCCGGGACCAACTACAATGAGCAGTTCTTC. Translated, it gives CASSVAGTNYNEQFF.

About this clone: Other DNA sequences from this sample encode an identical CDR3 as well. The gene calls are TRBV6-5 and TRBJ2-2, with D possibly TRBD2 on 5 matching bases. V lost 9 bases and J 4 bases, leaving 6 bases between the germline ends. This CDR3 has 11 amino acids. Germline V gene lookup returns CDR1 MNHEY and CDR2 SVGAGI. The CDR3 is CASGGTGELFF. As DNA, the CDR3 is TGTGCCAGTGGAGGCACCGGGGAGCTGTTTTTT.

The chain has TRBV7-6 and TRBJ2-7; possibly TRBD2 for D (6 bases). Germline CDR1 is SGHVS and CDR2 is FNYEAQ. Trimming cost V 5 bases and J 0 bases, with 17 bases left between them. This CDR3 region has 16 residues. The CDR3 loop reads CASSLEGGFHSYEQYF. The CDR3 DNA reads TGTGCCAGCAGCCTGGAGGGCGGATTCCACTCCTACGAGCAGTACTTC.

The rearrangement joins TRBV11-2 to TRBJ2-3, with 7 bases lining up with TRBD2. Looked up from germline, CDR1 is SGHAT and CDR2 is FQNNGV. The CDR3 is 16 amino acids. Trimming cost V 3 bases and J 3 bases; bases outside gene matches: 9. CDR3 amino acids: CASSFRGRNPTDTQYF. The CDR3, as DNA: TGTGCCAGCAGCTTTCGCGGGAGAAATCCGACAGATACGCAGTATTTT.